Below, 23 T cell receptor beta chains from the same sample are listed, as sequenced in a study of breast tumors, draining lymph nodes, adjacent tissues. One entry per CDR3 protein, called by TCRdb with MiXCR from the multiplex PCR reads. Of 150,000 to 200,000 distinct CDR3 sequences detected, approximately 30% appear once; the ten largest clones hold 3.5% to 4.5%. The lymph nodes were axillary draining lymph nodes from breast cancer patients. Sequencing used axillary lymph node tissue. Receptors were obtained from a female donor with breast cancer. Some clones in this sample may be carry-over from other donors' samples.

J is TRBJ1-4 and V is TRBV18; the D is unclear. Germline V gives CDR1 KGHSH, CDR2 LQKENI. Trimming took 3 bases from V and 2 from J, leaving 13 bases between them. The CDR3 length is 16 residues. The CDR3 DNA is TGTGCCAGCTCACCCGGTTTCGGTCAGACTAATGAAAAACTGTTTTTT. Its translation is CASSPGFGQTNEKLFF.

This clonotype came up many times. V usage is TRBV20-1 and J usage is TRBJ2-1, with TRBD2 matching 7 bases. V dropped 6 bases and J dropped 6; count of bases not matched to a gene: 8. The CDR3 sequence is 13 residues long. Germline V gene lookup returns CDR1 DFQATT and CDR2 SNEGSKA (reference sequence). This CDR3 is CSAREWGGNEQFF. In DNA form, the CDR3 reads TGCAGTGCCCGGGAGTGGGGGGGCAATGAGCAGTTCTTC.

The rearrangement uses TRBV24-1 and TRBJ2-3, with D unclear. Trimming took off 1 base at V and 2 bases at J, with 9 bases between the two ends. Looked up from germline, CDR1 is KGHDR and CDR2 is SFDVKD. The CDR3 loop spans 15 amino acids. The DNA for the CDR3 is TGTGCCACCAGTGATTTAGGGCAGACCACAGATACGCAGTATTTT. Encoded protein: CATSDLGQTTDTQYF.

This clonotype showed up many times. The germline gene is not matched at one end of the junction; a read error may be the cause. V is TRBV7-7 and J is TRBJ2-2, with D possibly TRBD2 on 6 matching bases. CDR1 and CDR2 from the germline V gene are SSHAT and FNYEAQ (reference sequence). The CDR3 extends over 15 amino acids. The CDR3 DNA sequence: TGTGCTAGCAGCTTGTTGGCGGGACCCACCGGGGAGCTGTTTTTT. This codes for CASSLLAGPTGELFF.

This clonotype occurred many times. The chain has TRBV13 and TRBJ1-6; TRBD1 aligns across 7 bases. Germline V gene sequence: CDR1 PRHDT, CDR2 FYEKMQ (reference sequence). The CDR3 spans 14 residues. V dropped 1 base and J dropped 7; count of bases not matched to a gene: 1. DNA of the CDR3: TGTGCCAGCAGCTTAGTACAGGGGAATTCACCCCTCCACTTT. Translating it yields CASSLVQGNSPLHF. Using reference TRBV13 and TRBJ1-6 for the parts outside the CDR3, the full variable domain is AAGVIQSPRHLIKEKRETATLKCYPIPRHDTVYWYQQGPGQDPQFLISFYEKMQSDKGSIPDRFSAQQFSDYHSELNMSSLELGDSALYFCASSLVQGNSPLHFGNGTRLTVT.

This clonotype was detected many times. The germline gene is not matched at one end of the junction; a read error may be the cause. The genes are TRBV9 and TRBJ2-6, with 8 bases identical to TRBD1. CDR3 length equals 17 residues. Per germline, CDR1 SGDLS and CDR2 YYNGEE. The DNA of the CDR3 is TGTGCCAGCAGCTCCGGGACAGGAGGCTCTGGGGCCACCGTCCTGACTTTC. Translated, it gives CASSSGTGGSGATVLTF.

In its sample, this clonotype was seen many times. The chain joins TRBV12-3 or TRBV12-4 to TRBJ2-1; possible D gene TRBD1, 6 bases. V lost 6 bases to trimming and J lost 8 bases, with 11 bases between them. This CDR3 is 12 amino acids long. In DNA, the CDR3 is TGTGCCAGCAGGGGCAGGGGTGATGAGCAGTTCTTC. As protein: CASRGRGDEQFF.

The chain employs TRBV5-1 and TRBJ1-1; 7 positions match TRBD1. Germline CDR1 SGHRS, CDR2 YFSETQ. Unmatched junction bases numbered 12, after V lost 7 bases and J lost 3 bases. The CDR3 is 15 residues long. CDR3 sequence: CASGWTGGRDTEAFF. CDR3 sequence (DNA): TGCGCCAGCGGATGGACAGGTGGGAGAGACACTGAAGCTTTCTTT.

The sample holds many counts of this clonotype. V and J are TRBV6-6 and TRBJ2-1; D unclear. CDR3 length: 16 residues. Germline CDR1 MNHNY, CDR2 SVGAGI (reference sequence). Trimming took off 0 bases at V and 0 bases at J, with 9 bases between the two ends. DNA for the CDR3: TGTGCCAGCAGTTACTCGAGCCTTAGCTCCTACAATGAGCAGTTCTTC. Protein sequence: CASSYSSLSSYNEQFF.

This clonotype was seen more than once but under ten times. V is TRBV27 and J is TRBJ2-1; D perhaps matches TRBD2 (6 bases). CDR1 and CDR2 from the germline V gene are MNHEY and SMNVEV (reference sequence). This CDR3 has 15 amino acids. Deletions cut 4 bases from V and 4 bases from J, with 14 bases between. CDR3 region: CASSSGGKWYNEQFF. CDR3 DNA sequence: TGTGCCAGCAGTTCCGGGGGAAAGTGGTACAATGAGCAGTTCTTC.

This rearrangement joins TRBV29-1 to TRBJ2-5, with D possibly TRBD1 on 5 matching bases. Trimming took off 4 bases at V and 0 bases at J, with 9 bases between the two ends. This CDR3 contains 13 residues. Germline CDR1 and CDR2: SQVTM and ANQGSEA. The CDR3 protein is CSVGGRDQETQYF. The DNA of the CDR3 is TGCAGCGTTGGGGGCCGTGACCAAGAGACCCAGTACTTC.

In this sample, this clonotype turned up many times. The rearrangement links TRBV7-6 to TRBJ2-3; D is ambiguous. Germline CDR1 reads SGHVS; CDR2 reads FNYEAQ. V lost 4 bases and J lost 1, with 12 bases in between. The CDR3 totals 15 residues. The CDR3 is CASSSFEAGTDTQYF. In DNA, the CDR3 is TGTGCCAGCAGCTCTTTTGAGGCTGGCACAGATACGCAGTATTTT.

V is TRBV2 and J is TRBJ2-2; D is undetermined. The CDR3 contains 13 residues. CDR1 is SNHLY and CDR2 is FYNNEI in the germline V gene. Trimming shortened V by 5 bases and J by 6 bases, and 10 bases separated the two germline ends. Here the CDR3 reads CASSSRLAGELFF. CDR3 sequence (DNA): TGTGCCAGCAGTTCCCGTTTGGCCGGGGAGCTGTTTTTT.

V gene TRBV5-4 combines with J gene TRBJ1-2, with 8 bases matching TRBD1. Germline V gene sequence: CDR1 SGHNT, CDR2 YYREEE (reference sequence). After removal of 6 bases from V and 4 bases from J, the junction contained 5 bases not matched to a gene. The CDR3 covers 13 residues. The CDR3 coding sequence is TGTGCCAGCACACCGGACAGGGCCTATGGCTACACCTTC. Residues: CASTPDRAYGYTF.

The sample holds many counts of this clonotype. This CDR3 is CASSFEGGPAYEQYF. The CDR3 DNA follows: TGTGCCAGCAGCTTTGAAGGGGGCCCCGCCTACGAGCAGTACTTC. This chain uses TRBV7-6 with TRBJ2-7; 7 bases agree with TRBD1. Germline assignment: CDR1 SGHVS and CDR2 FNYEAQ. This CDR3 is 15 amino acids long. Unmatched junction bases numbered 7, after V lost 3 bases and J lost 2 bases.

To note about this clonotype: One end of the junction fails to match germline, which may point to a read error. The gene calls are TRBV7-2 and TRBJ1-2; possible D gene TRBD1, 6 bases. Germline CDR1 is SGHTA and CDR2 is FQGNSA. The CDR3 covers 15 residues. CDR3 protein: CASSLAGAANYGYTF. Here the CDR3 DNA reads TGTGCTAGCAGCTTAGCGGGGGCGGCGAACTATGGCTACACCTTC.

Written as DNA, the CDR3 is TGTGCCAGCAGTCTTGCTGGGACCGGGGAGCTGTTTTTT. Translated: CASSLAGTGELFF. The rearrangement joins TRBV27 to TRBJ2-2; D not certain. V was shortened by 5 bases and J by 5 bases, with 9 bases between the two germline ends. The CDR3 has 13 residues. The V gene's germline CDR1 is MNHEY and CDR2 SMNVEV (reference sequence).

This clonotype occurred a few times. A much larger clone is a single base away; this may be a read error. This is likely a read error, given that the CDR3 carries no conserved phenylalanine or tryptophan at its end. This chain connects TRBV19 to TRBJ2-7, with D perhaps matching TRBD2 (6 bases). Per the germline V gene, CDR1 is LNHDA and CDR2 is SQIVND (reference sequence). This CDR3 has 16 amino acids. Trimming left V 7 bases short and J 0 bases short, with 19 bases between. CDR3: CASTPGAVGFSYEQYS. Here the CDR3 DNA reads TGTGCCAGTACCCCGGGAGCGGTTGGCTTCTCCTACGAGCAGTACTCC.

About this clonotype: This may stem from a read error, because a much larger clone lies one nucleotide away. The gene calls are TRBV7-8 and TRBJ2-1, with D perhaps TRBD1 or TRBD2 (5 bases each). The CDR3 runs 13 residues. Germline CDR1 is SGHVS and CDR2 is FQNEAQ. The CDR3 loop is CASSLGWGNERFF. Here the CDR3 DNA reads TGTGCCAGCAGCTTAGGGTGGGGGAATGAGCGGTTCTTC. Full variable domain (rest looked up from reference TRBV7-8 and TRBJ2-1): GAGVSQSPRYKVAKRGQDVALRCDPISGHVSLFWYQQALGQGPEFLTYFQNEAQLDKSGLPSDRFFAERPEGSVSTLKIQRTQQEDSAVYLCASSLGWGNERFFGPGTRLTVL.

This chain links TRBV12-3 or TRBV12-4 with TRBJ2-3, with D unresolved. V lost 6 bases, J lost 6 bases, and 10 bases lay in between. The CDR3 is 12 amino acids. The CDR3 here is CASSYLLDTQYF. For the CDR3, the DNA is TGTGCCAGCAGCTACCTCTTGGATACGCAGTATTTT.

In its sample, this clonotype was seen many times. V gene TRBV28 combines with J gene TRBJ1-5; a possible D gene is TRBD1 (5 bases). Germline V gene data show CDR1 as MDHEN and CDR2 as SYDVKM. The ends were cut back, 4 bases at V and 0 bases at J, with 19 bases in the middle. The CDR3 spans 18 residues. The DNA of the CDR3 is TGTGCCAGCAGTTGGGCCGGGGCCCAGATGTATAGCAATCAGCCCCAGCATTTT. This translates into CASSWAGAQMYSNQPQHF.

This clonotype has at least ten counts. V gene TRBV6-6 combines with J gene TRBJ1-6, with D uncertain. Trimming cost V 8 bases and J 0 bases, with 20 bases left between them. The CDR3 has 18 residues. From germline, CDR1 is MNHNY and CDR2 SVGAGI (reference sequence). In DNA, the CDR3 is TGTGCCAGCCTAGCGGGTCAGGCTCCAAGCTCCTATAATTCACCCCTCCACTTT. Its translation is CASLAGQAPSSYNSPLHF.

This clonotype was picked up many times. J is TRBJ1-5 and V is TRBV19, with D tentatively TRBD1 (5 bases). V lost 8 bases, J lost 7 bases, and 24 bases lay in between. CDR1 and CDR2 from the germline V gene are LNHDA and SQIVND (reference sequence). The CDR3 has 16 residues. The CDR3 loop reads CASSPLRAGSLQPQHF. CDR3 nucleotides: TGTGCCAGTTCCCCCCTAAGGGCAGGGAGTTTGCAGCCCCAGCATTTT.